The 15 T cell receptor beta chains reported below all come from one sample, sequenced in a study of regulatory T cells in long-lasting Graves disease. The time point denotes: newly diagnosed GD, antithyroid drugs for less than 3 months. From RNA extracted from PBMCs, the TCR library was made. Construction of the TCR beta libraries employed iRepertoire HTBI primers in conjunction with Arm-PCR of CDR3 regions. MiXCR, run by TCRdb on the multiplex PCR reads, gives a single entry per CDR3 protein. The sample holds 350,000 to 500,000 distinct CDR3 sequences, approximately 14% seen once. These records were also assigned to another study, of T cells in Graves' hyperthyroidism and ophthalmopathy.

Sequencing used peripheral blood mononuclear cells (PBMCs), obtained at new diagnosis, from a patient treated with antithyroid drugs. The receptor source for this set is a woman between 50 and 59 years old with Graves disease.

This clonotype occurred a few times. J is TRBJ2-7 and V is TRBV25-1; 13 bases line up with TRBD2. The V gene end was trimmed by 1 base and the J gene end by 4 bases; junction bases not matched to a gene: 13. From germline, CDR1 is MGHDK and CDR2 SYGVNS. The CDR3 consists of 19 residues. The CDR3 DNA follows: TGTGCCAGCAGTGAATCTTTTGGACTAGCGGGAGAAATCCGATACGAGCAGTACTTC. Protein sequence: CASSESFGLAGEIRYEQYF.

The chain carries TRBV5-1 and TRBJ1-3; 7 bases agree with TRBD1. Germline-derived CDR1 and CDR2 are SGHRS and YFSETQ. V shed 4 bases, J shed 1 base, and the junction held 17 bases outside the gene matches. The CDR3 length is 19 residues. CDR3 in DNA: TGCGCCAGCAGCCCACCCGGGACAGTCCTCACCTCATCTGGAAACACCATATATTTT. This encodes CASSPPGTVLTSSGNTIYF.

The rearrangement links TRBV19 to TRBJ2-7; unclear D gene. The germline CDR1 and CDR2 sequences are LNHDA and SQIVND (reference sequence). This CDR3 has 14 residues. The V and J ends lost 3 bases and 3 bases respectively, with 12 bases between them. The CDR3 region is CASSIETRLYEQYF. CDR3 nucleotides: TGTGCCAGTAGTATTGAGACAAGACTCTACGAGCAGTACTTC.

On this clonotype: Being one base from a much bigger clone, this may be a read error. Here the CDR3 omits its conserved ending phenylalanine or tryptophan, so a read error is the likely source. The chain joins TRBV6-1 to TRBJ1-1, with TRBD1 identical over 8 bases. Trimming removed 3 bases from V and 1 base from J; junction bases left unmatched: 4. Germline V gene lookup returns CDR1 MNHNS and CDR2 SASEGT. The CDR3 is made up of 15 amino acids. The CDR3 coding sequence is TGTGCCAGCAGTGACCCCGGGACAGGGAACACTGAAGCTTTCTCT. Amino acids: CASSDPGTGNTEAFS.

This clonotype occurred many times. The V call is TRBV20-1, the J call TRBJ2-7; 7 positions match TRBD1. J was trimmed by 0 bases and V by 6 bases; bases with no gene match: 11. The CDR3 loop spans 15 amino acids. Germline V gene lookup returns CDR1 DFQATT and CDR2 SNEGSKA (reference sequence). The CDR3 coding sequence is TGCAGTGCAGAAACTCCGACAGGGAGCTCCTACGAGCAGTACTTC. Residues: CSAETPTGSSYEQYF.

This clonotype was counted ten times or more. The chain uses TRBV30 and TRBJ1-1, with D hard to call. Trimming shortened V by 0 bases and J by 0 bases, and 5 bases separated the two germline ends. The CDR3 contains 13 residues. Germline V gives CDR1 GTSNPN, CDR2 SVGIG (reference sequence). CDR3 sequence: CAWSVLMNTEAFF. The CDR3 nucleotides read TGTGCCTGGAGTGTATTAATGAACACTGAAGCTTTCTTT.

This clonotype was seen only a few times. V gene TRBV14 combines with J gene TRBJ2-5, with D perhaps TRBD2 (5 bases). V lost 1 base and J lost 5, with 23 bases in between. Germline lookup yields CDR1 SGHDN and CDR2 FVKESK. The CDR3 extends over 18 amino acids. CDR3 nucleotides: TGTGCCAGCAGCCAAGGAATCTACCGCGGGCTTCGGAGGGAGACCCAGTACTTC. Protein sequence: CASSQGIYRGLRRETQYF.

The rearrangement links TRBV27 to TRBJ2-1, with TRBD2 matching 11 bases. CDR1 and CDR2 (germline): MNHEY, SMNVEV (reference sequence). Trimming removed 8 bases from V and 6 bases from J; junction bases left unmatched: 18. This CDR3 contains 18 residues. The chain's CDR3 is CASAYSPGLAAVSNEQFF. CDR3 DNA sequence: TGTGCCAGCGCCTACTCACCGGGACTAGCGGCCGTGTCCAATGAGCAGTTCTTC.

This clonotype was counted at least ten times. This chain connects TRBV7-9 to TRBJ2-2; TRBD1 aligns across 7 bases. The CDR3 covers 15 residues. V lost 0 bases and J lost 2; bases outside the gene matches: 0. Germline CDR1 SEHNR, CDR2 FQNEAQ (reference sequence). CDR3 sequence (DNA): TGTGCCAGCAGCTTAGCAGGGGGCAACACCGGGGAGCTGTTTTTT. Its protein product is CASSLAGGNTGELFF.

This clonotype was recorded many times. The chain recombines TRBV11-1 with TRBJ2-1; weak D call: TRBD2 (5 bases). The CDR3 contains 15 residues. The germline V gene has CDR1 SGHAT and CDR2 FQDESV (reference sequence). The V end lost 3 bases, the J end lost 0 bases, and 9 bases lay between the germline ends. The CDR3 DNA follows: TGTGCCAGCAGCTTTCGAGGGAACTCCTACAATGAGCAGTTCTTC. Amino acids: CASSFRGNSYNEQFF.

Many counts were recorded for this clonotype. This chain uses TRBV4-1 with TRBJ2-5, with TRBD1 matching over 9 bases. The CDR3 extends over 17 amino acids. The ends lost 1 base at V and 3 bases at J; junction bases unmatched: 9. Germline assignment: CDR1 MGHRA and CDR2 YSYEKL. The CDR3 loop is CASSQVLGQGGKETQYF. The CDR3 nucleotides read TGCGCCAGCAGCCAAGTTTTGGGACAGGGAGGCAAAGAGACCCAGTACTTC.

This clonotype was detected ten times or more. The chain employs TRBV3-1 and TRBJ1-1; 7 bases align to TRBD1. This CDR3 contains 12 residues. The V gene's germline CDR1 is LGHDT and CDR2 YNNKEL (reference sequence). This chain's CDR3 is CATGTANTEAFF. Written as DNA, the CDR3 is TGTGCTACTGGGACAGCTAACACTGAAGCTTTCTTT.

The V and J genes are TRBV6-2 or TRBV6-3 and TRBJ2-4; a weak D match, TRBD1 (6 bases). Deletions cut 3 bases from V and 1 base from J, with 13 bases between. CDR1 MNHEY and CDR2 SVGEGT come from the germline V gene. The CDR3 extends over 16 amino acids. CDR3 sequence reads: CASSYISTGAKNIQYF. CDR3 DNA sequence: TGTGCCAGCAGTTATATTTCGACAGGCGCCAAAAACATTCAGTACTTC.

Regarding this clonotype: Just one base apart from a much larger clone, this may be a read error. The gene calls are TRBV5-8 and TRBJ2-5, with 8 bases aligning to TRBD1. The CDR3 extends over 15 amino acids. Germline loops: CDR1 SGHTS, CDR2 YDEGEE. As DNA, the CDR3 is TGCGTCAGCAGCTACCAGGGGGCGCCGGGGGAGACCCAGTACTTC. This gives the protein CVSSYQGAPGETQYF.

In its sample, this clonotype was seen many times. This rearrangement joins TRBV6-2 or TRBV6-3 to TRBJ2-7, with 7 bases aligning to TRBD2. The germline gives CDR1 MNHEY, CDR2 SVGEGT. The CDR3 length is 12 residues. Losses at the gene ends were 6 bases for V and 5 bases for J; bases not matched to a gene: 4. The CDR3 DNA is TGTGCCAGCAGGAGGCTAGCGGACGAGCAGTACTTC. Encoded protein: CASRRLADEQYF.